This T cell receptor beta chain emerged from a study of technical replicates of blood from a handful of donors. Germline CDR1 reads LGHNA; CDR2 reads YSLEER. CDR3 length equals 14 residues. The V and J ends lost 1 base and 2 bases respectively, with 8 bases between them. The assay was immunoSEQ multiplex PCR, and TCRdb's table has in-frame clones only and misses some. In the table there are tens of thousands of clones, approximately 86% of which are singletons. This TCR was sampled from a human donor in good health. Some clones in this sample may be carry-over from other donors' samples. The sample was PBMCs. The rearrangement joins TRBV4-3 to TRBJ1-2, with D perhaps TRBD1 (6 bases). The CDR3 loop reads CASSQGTENYGYTF. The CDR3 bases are TGCGCCAGCAGCCAAGGGACAGAGAACTATGGCTACACCTTC.